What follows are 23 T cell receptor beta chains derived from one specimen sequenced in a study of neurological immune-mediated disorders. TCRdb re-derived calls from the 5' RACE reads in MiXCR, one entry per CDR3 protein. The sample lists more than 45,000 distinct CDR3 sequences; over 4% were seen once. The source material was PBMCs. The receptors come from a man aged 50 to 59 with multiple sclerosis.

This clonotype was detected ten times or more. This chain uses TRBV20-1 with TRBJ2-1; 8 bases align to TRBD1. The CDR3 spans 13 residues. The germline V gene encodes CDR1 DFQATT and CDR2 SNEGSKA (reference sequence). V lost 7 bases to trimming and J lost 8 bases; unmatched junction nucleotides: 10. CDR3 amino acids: CSDSDREDHEQFF. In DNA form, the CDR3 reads TGCAGTGACTCGGACAGGGAAGATCATGAGCAGTTCTTC.

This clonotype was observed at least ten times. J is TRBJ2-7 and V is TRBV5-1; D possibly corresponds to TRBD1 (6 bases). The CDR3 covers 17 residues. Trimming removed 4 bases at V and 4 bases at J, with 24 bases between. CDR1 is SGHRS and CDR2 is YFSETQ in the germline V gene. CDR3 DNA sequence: TGCGCCAGCAGCCCCGGGGACACCGCCCTGCTACATTACGAGCAGTACTTC. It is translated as CASSPGDTALLHYEQYF.

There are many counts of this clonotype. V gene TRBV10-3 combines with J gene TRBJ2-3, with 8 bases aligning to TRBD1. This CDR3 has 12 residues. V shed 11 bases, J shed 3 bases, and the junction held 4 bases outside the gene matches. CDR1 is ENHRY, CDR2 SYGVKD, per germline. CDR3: CASGGRTDTQYF. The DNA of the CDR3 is TGTGCCTCAGGGGGCCGAACAGATACGCAGTATTTT.

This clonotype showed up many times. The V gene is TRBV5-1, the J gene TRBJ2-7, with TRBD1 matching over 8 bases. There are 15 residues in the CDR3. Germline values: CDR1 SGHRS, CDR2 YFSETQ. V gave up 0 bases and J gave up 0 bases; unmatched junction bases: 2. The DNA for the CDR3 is TGCGCCAGCAGCTTGGAACAGGGGGGCTCCTACGAGCAGTACTTC. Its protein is CASSLEQGGSYEQYF.

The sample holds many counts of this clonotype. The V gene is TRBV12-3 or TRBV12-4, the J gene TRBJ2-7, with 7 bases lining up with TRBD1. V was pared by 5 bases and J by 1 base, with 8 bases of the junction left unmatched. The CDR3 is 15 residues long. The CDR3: CASSRHLQGSYEQYF. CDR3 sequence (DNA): TGTGCCAGCAGTCGCCACTTACAGGGGTCCTACGAGCAGTACTTC.

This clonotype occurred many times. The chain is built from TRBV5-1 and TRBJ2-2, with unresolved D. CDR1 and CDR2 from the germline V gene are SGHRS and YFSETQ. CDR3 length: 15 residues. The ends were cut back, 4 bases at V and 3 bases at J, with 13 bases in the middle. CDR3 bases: TGCGCCAGCAGCGGCCGATTCGGAGACACCGGGGAGCTGTTTTTT. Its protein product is CASSGRFGDTGELFF.

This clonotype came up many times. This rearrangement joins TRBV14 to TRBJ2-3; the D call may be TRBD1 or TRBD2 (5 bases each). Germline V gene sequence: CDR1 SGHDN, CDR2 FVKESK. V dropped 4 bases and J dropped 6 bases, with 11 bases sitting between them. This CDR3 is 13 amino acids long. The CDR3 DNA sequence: TGTGCCAGCAGCCCGGGGACCCCCGATACGCAGTATTTT. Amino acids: CASSPGTPDTQYF.

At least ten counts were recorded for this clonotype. The CDR3 loop is CAISFGQGAGKRTEAFF. CDR3 bases: TGTGCCATCAGCTTCGGACAGGGGGCCGGCAAAAGGACTGAAGCTTTCTTT. V and J are TRBV10-3 and TRBJ1-1, with 11 bases aligning to TRBD1. CDR3 length: 17 amino acids. Germline V gene data show CDR1 as ENHRY and CDR2 as SYGVKD. V lost 6 bases and J lost 5; bases outside the gene matches: 14.

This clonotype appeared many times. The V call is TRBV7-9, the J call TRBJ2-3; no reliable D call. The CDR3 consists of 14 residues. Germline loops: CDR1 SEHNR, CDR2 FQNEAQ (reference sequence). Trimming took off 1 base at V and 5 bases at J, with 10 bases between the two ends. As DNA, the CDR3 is TGTGCCAGCAGCTTAGTCGGCTTACTAGATACGCAGTATTTT. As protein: CASSLVGLLDTQYF.

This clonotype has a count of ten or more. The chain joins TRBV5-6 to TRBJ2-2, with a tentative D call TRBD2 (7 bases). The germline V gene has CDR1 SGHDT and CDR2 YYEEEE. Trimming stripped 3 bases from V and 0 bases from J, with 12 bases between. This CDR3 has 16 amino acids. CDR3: CASSWYGGPNTGELFF. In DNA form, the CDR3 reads TGTGCCAGCAGCTGGTACGGGGGGCCGAACACCGGGGAGCTGTTTTTT.

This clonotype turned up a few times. The chain's CDR3 is CSARGLAETQYF. The CDR3 coding sequence is TGCAGTGCTAGAGGACTAGCAGAGACCCAGTACTTC. The V gene is TRBV20-1, the J gene TRBJ2-5, with 7 bases matching TRBD2. Unmatched junction bases numbered 0, after V lost 1 base and J lost 4 bases. Germline V lookup: CDR1 DFQATT, CDR2 SNEGSKA (reference sequence). The length of the CDR3 is 12 residues.

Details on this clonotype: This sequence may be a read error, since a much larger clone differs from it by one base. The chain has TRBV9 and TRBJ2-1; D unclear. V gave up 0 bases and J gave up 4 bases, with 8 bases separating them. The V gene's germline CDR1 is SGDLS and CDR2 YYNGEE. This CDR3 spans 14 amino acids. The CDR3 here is CASSVGATYNEQFF. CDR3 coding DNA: TGTGCCAGCAGCGTAGGAGCTACGTACAATGAGCAGTTCTTC.

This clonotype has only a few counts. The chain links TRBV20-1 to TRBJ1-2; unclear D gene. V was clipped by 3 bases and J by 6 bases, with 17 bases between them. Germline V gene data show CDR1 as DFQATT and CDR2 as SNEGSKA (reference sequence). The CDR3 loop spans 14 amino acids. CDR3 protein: CSARDLKGRDGYTF. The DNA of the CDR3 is TGCAGTGCTAGGGACCTAAAGGGCCGCGATGGCTACACCTTC.

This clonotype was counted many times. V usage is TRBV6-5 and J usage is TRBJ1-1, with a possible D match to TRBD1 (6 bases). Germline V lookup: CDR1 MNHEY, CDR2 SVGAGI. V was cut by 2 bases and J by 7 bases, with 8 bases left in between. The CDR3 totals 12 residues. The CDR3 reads CASSYLTGEAFF. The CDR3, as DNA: TGTGCCAGCAGTTACCTGACAGGTGAAGCTTTCTTT.

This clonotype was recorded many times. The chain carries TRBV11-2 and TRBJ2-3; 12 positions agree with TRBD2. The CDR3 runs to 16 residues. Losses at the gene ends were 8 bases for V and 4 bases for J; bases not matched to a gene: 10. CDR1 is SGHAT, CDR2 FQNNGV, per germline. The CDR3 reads CASGGATSGRSDTQYF. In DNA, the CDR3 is TGTGCCAGCGGGGGAGCCACTAGCGGGAGGTCAGATACGCAGTATTTT.

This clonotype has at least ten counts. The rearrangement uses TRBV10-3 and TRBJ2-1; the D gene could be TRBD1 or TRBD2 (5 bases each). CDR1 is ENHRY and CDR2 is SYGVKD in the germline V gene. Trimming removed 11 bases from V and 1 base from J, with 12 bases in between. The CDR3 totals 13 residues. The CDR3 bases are TGTGCCGCAGGGACGGAATCCTACAATGAGCAGTTCTTC. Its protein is CAAGTESYNEQFF.

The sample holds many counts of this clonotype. Here the CDR3 reads CSASPSRAWVDTQYF. The CDR3 nucleotides are TGCAGTGCTAGCCCCTCCAGGGCCTGGGTAGATACGCAGTATTTT. The V call is TRBV20-1, the J call TRBJ2-3, with D perhaps TRBD1 (5 bases). The germline CDR1 and CDR2 sequences are DFQATT and SNEGSKA (reference sequence). V was pared by 3 bases and J by 5 bases, with 18 bases between. This CDR3 is 15 amino acids long.

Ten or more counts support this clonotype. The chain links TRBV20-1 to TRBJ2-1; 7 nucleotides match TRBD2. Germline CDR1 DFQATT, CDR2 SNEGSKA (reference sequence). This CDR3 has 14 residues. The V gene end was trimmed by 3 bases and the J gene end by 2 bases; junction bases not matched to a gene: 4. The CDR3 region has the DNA TGCAGTGCTAGGGGAGCGGGAACCTACAATGAGCAGTTCTTC. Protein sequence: CSARGAGTYNEQFF.

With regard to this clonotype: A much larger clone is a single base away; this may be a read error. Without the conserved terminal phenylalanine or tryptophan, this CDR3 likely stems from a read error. In DNA form, the CDR3 reads TGCGCCAGCAGCTTGGAGGCAGGGGTCCACGAGCAGTACATC. Encoded protein: CASSLEAGVHEQYI. The chain links TRBV5-1 to TRBJ2-7, with D perhaps matching TRBD1 (6 bases). The CDR3 sequence is 14 residues long. Germline assignment: CDR1 SGHRS and CDR2 YFSETQ. The V and J ends lost 0 bases and 5 bases respectively, with 12 bases between them.

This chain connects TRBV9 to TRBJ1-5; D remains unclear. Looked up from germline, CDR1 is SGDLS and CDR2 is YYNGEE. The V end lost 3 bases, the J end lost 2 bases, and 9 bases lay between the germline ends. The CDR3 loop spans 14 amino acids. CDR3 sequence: CASSGTGGNQPQHF. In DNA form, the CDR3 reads TGTGCCAGCAGCGGGACGGGAGGCAATCAGCCCCAGCATTTT. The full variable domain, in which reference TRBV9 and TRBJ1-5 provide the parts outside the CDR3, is DSGVTQTPKHLITATGQRVTLRCSPRSGDLSVYWYQQSLDQGLQFLIQYYNGEERAKGNILERFSAQQFPDLHSELNLSSLELGDSALYFCASSGTGGNQPQHFGDGTRLSIL.

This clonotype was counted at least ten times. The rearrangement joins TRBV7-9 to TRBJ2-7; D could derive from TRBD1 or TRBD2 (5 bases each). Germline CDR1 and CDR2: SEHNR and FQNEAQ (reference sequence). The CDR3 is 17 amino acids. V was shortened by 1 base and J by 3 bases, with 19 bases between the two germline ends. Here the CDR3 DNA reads TGTGCCAGCAGCTTAGGAAATCCCGGGGACGGTTTCTACGAGCAGTACTTC. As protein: CASSLGNPGDGFYEQYF.

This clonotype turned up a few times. Written as DNA, the CDR3 is TGCGCCAGCAGCGCGAAGGGGGATCAGGGGGCCTCCGGGGAGCTGTTTTTT. Protein sequence: CASSAKGDQGASGELFF. The chain couples TRBV5-1 to TRBJ2-2; 8 positions match TRBD1. Germline CDR1 reads SGHRS; CDR2 reads YFSETQ. The trim removed 4 bases at V and 6 bases at J, leaving 14 bases unmatched. This CDR3 is built from 17 residues.

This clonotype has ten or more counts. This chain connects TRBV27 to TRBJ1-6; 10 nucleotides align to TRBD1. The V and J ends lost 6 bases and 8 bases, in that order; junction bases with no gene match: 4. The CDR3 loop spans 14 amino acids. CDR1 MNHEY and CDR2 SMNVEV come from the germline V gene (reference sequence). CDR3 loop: CASSRDRGYSPLHF. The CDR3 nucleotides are TGTGCCAGCAGCCGGGACAGGGGATATTCACCCCTCCACTTT.